These 24 T cell receptor beta chains originate from one sample sequenced in a study of PD-1 blockade in classical Hodgkin lymphoma. All the patients suffered relapse after autologous stem cell transplantation, and brentuximab vedotin exposure differed. The method was immunoSEQ multiplex PCR; TCRdb's version includes in-frame clones alone and lacks a portion of them. The sample lists 46,000 or so clones; approximately 91% were seen once. The sequencing used peripheral blood mononuclear cells (PBMCs), collected at baseline. These receptors were obtained from a human donor with classical Hodgkin lymphoma.

This clone turned up a few times. The CDR3, as DNA: TGTGCCAGCAGCCCTCCAGCGGGGGGGCCTCATGAGCAGTTCTTC. Translation: CASSPPAGGPHEQFF. The genes are TRBV9 and TRBJ2-1; 10 positions agree with TRBD2. With 4 bases clipped from V and 8 bases from J, the junction kept 9 bases outside the gene matches. This CDR3 comprises 15 residues. In germline, CDR1 is SGDLS, CDR2 YYNGEE. The whole variable domain, filled in from reference TRBV9 and TRBJ2-1, reads DSGVTQTPKHLITATGQRVTLRCSPRSGDLSVYWYQQSLDQGLQFLIQYYNGEERAKGNILERFSAQQFPDLHSELNLSSLELGDSALYFCASSPPAGGPHEQFFGPGTRLTVL.

The J gene is TRBJ2-3, the V gene TRBV5-8; TRBD2 agrees at 7 bases. V was clipped by 2 bases and J by 0 bases; unmatched bases: 6. There are 16 residues in the CDR3. Germline lookup yields CDR1 SGHTS and CDR2 YDEGEE. CDR3 DNA sequence: TGTGCCAGCAGCTTCTATACGGGGGGAAGCACAGATACGCAGTATTTT. It encodes CASSFYTGGSTDTQYF.

The rearrangement uses TRBV18 and TRBJ1-5, with 7 bases that match TRBD1. This CDR3 comprises 15 residues. Trimming cost V 4 bases and J 5 bases; bases outside gene matches: 8. CDR1 is KGHSH, CDR2 LQKENI, per germline. The CDR3 sequence: CASSQETGVHQPQHF. CDR3 DNA: TGTGCCAGCTCACAAGAAACAGGGGTTCATCAGCCCCAGCATTTT. Looking up the rest from reference TRBV18 and TRBJ1-5 gives the full variable domain: NAGVMQNPRHLVRRRGQEARLRCSPMKGHSHVYWYRQLPEEGLKFMVYLQKENIIDESGMPKERFSAEFPKEGPSILRIQQVVRGDSAAYFCASSQETGVHQPQHFGDGTRLSIL.

The CDR3 is CASSGGTGTTGELFF. As DNA, the CDR3 is TGTGCCAGCAGTGGAGGGACAGGAACCACCGGGGAGCTGTTTTTT. The V gene is TRBV6-1, the J gene TRBJ2-2; 8 bases map to TRBD1. The CDR3 has 15 amino acids. Germline V lookup: CDR1 MNHNS, CDR2 SASEGT. Trimming at V came to 4 bases and at J to 4 bases, leaving 5 bases not matched to a gene.

The V gene is TRBV5-4, the J gene TRBJ2-7; 9 bases line up with TRBD1. From germline, CDR1 is SGHNT and CDR2 YYREEE (reference sequence). V was pared by 0 bases and J by 4 bases, with 5 bases of the junction left unmatched. The CDR3 totals 15 residues. CDR3 nucleotides: TGTGCCAGCAGCTTGGGGACAGGGGACCGATACGAGCAGTACTTC. Translated: CASSLGTGDRYEQYF. The entire variable domain, with the rest obtained from reference TRBV5-4 and TRBJ2-7, is as follows: ETGVTQSPTHLIKTRGQQVTLRCSSQSGHNTVSWYQQALGQGPQFIFQYYREEENGRGNFPPRFSGLQFPNYSSELNVNALELDDSALYLCASSLGTGDRYEQYFGPGTRLTVT.

The V and J genes are TRBV11-2 and TRBJ1-1, with 7 bases that match TRBD1. V lost 0 bases to trimming and J lost 0 bases; unmatched junction nucleotides: 4. CDR1 is SGHAT, CDR2 FQNNGV, per germline. This CDR3 has 16 residues. CDR3 bases: TGTGCCAGCAGCTTAGACGGACAGGCGATGAACACTGAAGCTTTCTTT. It specifies CASSLDGQAMNTEAFF.

V is TRBV5-1 and J is TRBJ1-2, with D possibly TRBD1 on 6 matching bases. The CDR3 spans 14 residues. The germline V gene encodes CDR1 SGHRS and CDR2 YFSETQ. The germline V and J ends were trimmed by 4 bases and 5 bases, with 15 bases remaining between them. The CDR3 DNA reads as TGCGCCAGCAGCCTCCAGGACAGTTCTTATGGCTACACCTTC. This gives the protein CASSLQDSSYGYTF.

The rearrangement uses TRBV9 and TRBJ2-2; 12 nucleotides match TRBD2. Germline CDR1 SGDLS, CDR2 YYNGEE. Losses at the gene ends were 2 bases for V and 1 base for J; bases not matched to a gene: 3. CDR3 size: 17 residues. In nucleotides, the CDR3 is TGTGCCAGCAGCGTTCTACTAGCGGGGGGGAACACCGGGGAGCTGTTTTTT. Translating it yields CASSVLLAGGNTGELFF.

V and J are TRBV27 and TRBJ2-7; the D is unclear. V lost 3 bases and J 4 bases, leaving 10 bases between the germline ends. This CDR3 comprises 13 residues. The germline V gene encodes CDR1 MNHEY and CDR2 SMNVEV (reference sequence). The CDR3 DNA follows: TGTGCCAGCAGTTTGACGGTGACGTACGAGCAGTACTTC. This translates into CASSLTVTYEQYF.

The genes are TRBV18 and TRBJ2-1, with 8 bases aligning to TRBD2. The CDR3 loop spans 14 amino acids. In germline, CDR1 is KGHSH, CDR2 LQKENI. With 4 bases clipped from V and 9 bases from J, the junction kept 8 bases outside the gene matches. CDR3 sequence: CASSQKKRGTEQFF. In nucleotides, the CDR3 is TGTGCCAGCTCACAAAAAAAGCGGGGGACTGAGCAGTTCTTC.

This chain's CDR3 is CASSQDLFYNEQFF. For the CDR3, the DNA is TGCGCCAGCAGCCAGGACTTGTTTTACAATGAGCAGTTCTTC. The V gene is TRBV5-1, the J gene TRBJ2-1; the D gene is possibly TRBD2 (5 bases). Germline CDR1 is SGHRS and CDR2 is YFSETQ. The CDR3 consists of 14 residues. Trimming pared 4 bases from V and 4 bases from J, leaving 12 bases between.

The chain is built from TRBV9 and TRBJ1-1; D gene unclear. CDR3 length: 16 residues. Germline CDR1 SGDLS, CDR2 YYNGEE. V dropped 0 bases and J dropped 0 bases, with 12 bases sitting between them. CDR3 sequence reads: CASSVGATKMNTEAFF. The CDR3, as DNA: TGTGCCAGCAGCGTAGGGGCCACAAAGATGAACACTGAAGCTTTCTTT.

The chain employs TRBV7-2 and TRBJ2-7; D is undetermined. V was clipped by 0 bases and J by 2 bases, with 11 bases between them. The CDR3 has 15 residues. Per the germline V gene, CDR1 is SGHTA and CDR2 is FQGNSA. DNA of the CDR3: TGTGCCAGCAGCTTAGCTGGGCTAACGACCTACGAGCAGTACTTC. Translating it yields CASSLAGLTTYEQYF. The full variable domain, in which reference TRBV7-2 and TRBJ2-7 provide the parts outside the CDR3, is GAGVSQSPSNKVTEKGKDVELRCDPISGHTALYWYRQSLGQGLEFLIYFQGNSAPDKSGLPSDRFSAERTGGSVSTLTIQRTQQEDSAVYLCASSLAGLTTYEQYFGPGTRLTVT.

V is TRBV5-1 and J is TRBJ2-7; 9 nucleotides align to TRBD1. The CDR3 contains 15 residues. The V segment lost 2 bases and the J segment 2 bases; nucleotides outside the gene matches: 5. The germline CDR1 and CDR2 sequences are SGHRS and YFSETQ. This CDR3 is CASSLQGASTYEQYF. The CDR3 DNA sequence: TGCGCCAGCAGCTTACAGGGGGCGAGTACCTACGAGCAGTACTTC.

V usage is TRBV29-1 and J usage is TRBJ2-1; D is ambiguous. V shed 3 bases and J shed 0 bases, with 9 bases lying between them. The germline gives CDR1 SQVTM, CDR2 ANQGSEA. This CDR3 is built from 14 residues. The CDR3 region is CSVDDRSSYNEQFF. CDR3 nucleotides: TGCAGCGTTGATGATCGAAGCTCCTACAATGAGCAGTTCTTC.

The chain employs TRBV11-2 and TRBJ1-2; 7 bases are a match to TRBD1. Losses at the gene ends were 5 bases for V and 4 bases for J; bases not matched to a gene: 13. The CDR3 has 16 amino acids. CDR1 is SGHAT, CDR2 FQNNGV, per germline. CDR3 protein: CASSPQTGRHLYGYTF. The CDR3 coding sequence is TGTGCCAGCAGCCCCCAGACAGGGAGGCACCTCTATGGCTACACCTTC.

This clone was detected a few times. V and J are TRBV6-4 and TRBJ1-1, with 7 bases fitting TRBD1. Unmatched junction bases numbered 0, after V lost 4 bases and J lost 4 bases. This CDR3 contains 12 residues. The germline CDR1 and CDR2 sequences are MRHNA and SNTAGT. The CDR3 nucleotides read TGTGCCAGCAGTGCAGGGGGCACTGAAGCTTTCTTT. This translates into CASSAGGTEAFF.

The chain uses TRBV7-2 and TRBJ2-7; TRBD2 aligns across 9 bases. Germline CDR1 and CDR2: SGHTA and FQGNSA. This CDR3 has 15 amino acids. The J segment lost 2 bases and the V segment lost 6 bases, leaving 8 bases of the junction unmatched. The CDR3 is CASRQGLAAAYEQYF. The CDR3 DNA reads as TGTGCCAGCAGACAGGGACTAGCAGCAGCCTACGAGCAGTACTTC.

The chain combines TRBV18 with TRBJ1-2, with a tentative D call TRBD1 (5 bases). This CDR3 region has 12 residues. Between the trimmed V and J ends, which lost 2 bases and 8 bases, there was a span of 9 bases. Germline V gene lookup returns CDR1 KGHSH and CDR2 LQKENI. The CDR3 sequence is CASSPGAGGYTF. The CDR3 DNA is TGTGCCAGCTCACCAGGGGCGGGCGGCTACACCTTC.

For this clone: Other DNA sequences in this specimen translate into the identical CDR3. This chain connects TRBV4-3 to TRBJ2-7; D gene uncertain. The V gene's germline CDR1 is LGHNA and CDR2 YSLEER. V was pared by 0 bases and J by 4 bases, with 13 bases between. The CDR3 is 15 amino acids. As DNA, the CDR3 is TGCGCCAGCAGCCAAGATTTAACCGGTTCGTACGAGCAGTACTTC. Translating it yields CASSQDLTGSYEQYF.

This sequence joins TRBV5-1 and TRBJ2-5; the match to TRBD1 covers 11 bases. Germline values: CDR1 SGHRS, CDR2 YFSETQ. V trimming: 4 bases; J trimming: 5 bases; junction bases outside the gene matches: 4. The CDR3 loop spans 14 amino acids. CDR3 amino acids: CASSPGTGGETQYF. In DNA, the CDR3 is TGCGCCAGCAGCCCCGGGACAGGGGGGGAGACCCAGTACTTC. Full variable domain (missing parts from reference TRBV5-1 and TRBJ2-5): KAGVTQTPRYLIKTRGQQVTLSCSPISGHRSVSWYQQTPGQGLQFLFEYFSETQRNKGNFPGRFSGRQFSNSRSEMNVSTLELGDSALYLCASSPGTGGETQYFGPGTRLLVL.

V gene TRBV6-1 combines with J gene TRBJ2-5; a possible D gene is TRBD1 (6 bases). Trimming removed 1 base at V and 4 bases at J, with 13 bases between. The CDR3 is 15 amino acids. Germline CDR1 is MNHNS and CDR2 is SASEGT. CDR3 DNA sequence: TGTGCCAGCAGTGAAGTCCCAGGGGTCCGAGAGACCCAGTACTTC. It yields the protein CASSEVPGVRETQYF.

CDR3 region: CASSPRGRSANEKLFF. In DNA, the CDR3 is TGTGCCAGCTCACCACGTGGGCGCAGTGCTAATGAAAAACTGTTTTTT. The V gene is TRBV18, the J gene TRBJ1-4; the D is unclear. Trimming shortened V by 1 base and J by 3 bases, and 12 bases separated the two germline ends. The CDR3 has 16 amino acids. The V gene's germline CDR1 is KGHSH and CDR2 LQKENI.

The chain uses TRBV28 and TRBJ2-7; 9 bases are shared with TRBD1. CDR1 MDHEN and CDR2 SYDVKM come from the germline V gene. The ends lost 3 bases at V and 2 bases at J; junction bases unmatched: 5. The CDR3 is 15 amino acids. The CDR3 is CASSFADRGAYEQYF. The CDR3 coding sequence is TGTGCCAGCAGTTTTGCGGACAGGGGTGCCTACGAGCAGTACTTC.